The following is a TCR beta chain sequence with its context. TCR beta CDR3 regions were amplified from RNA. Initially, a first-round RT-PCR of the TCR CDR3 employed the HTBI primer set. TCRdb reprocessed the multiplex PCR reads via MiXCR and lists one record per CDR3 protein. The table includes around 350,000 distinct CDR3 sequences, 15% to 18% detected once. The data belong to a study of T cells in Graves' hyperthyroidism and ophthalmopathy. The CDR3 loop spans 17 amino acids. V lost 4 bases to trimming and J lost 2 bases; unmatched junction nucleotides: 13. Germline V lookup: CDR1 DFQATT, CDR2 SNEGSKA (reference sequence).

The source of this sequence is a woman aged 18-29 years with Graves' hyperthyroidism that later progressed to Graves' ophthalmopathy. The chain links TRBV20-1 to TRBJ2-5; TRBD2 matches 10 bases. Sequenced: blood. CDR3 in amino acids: CSAKGRAGGPRQETQYF. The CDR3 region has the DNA TGCAGTGCTAAAGGGCGAGCGGGAGGGCCAAGGCAAGAGACCCAGTACTTC.